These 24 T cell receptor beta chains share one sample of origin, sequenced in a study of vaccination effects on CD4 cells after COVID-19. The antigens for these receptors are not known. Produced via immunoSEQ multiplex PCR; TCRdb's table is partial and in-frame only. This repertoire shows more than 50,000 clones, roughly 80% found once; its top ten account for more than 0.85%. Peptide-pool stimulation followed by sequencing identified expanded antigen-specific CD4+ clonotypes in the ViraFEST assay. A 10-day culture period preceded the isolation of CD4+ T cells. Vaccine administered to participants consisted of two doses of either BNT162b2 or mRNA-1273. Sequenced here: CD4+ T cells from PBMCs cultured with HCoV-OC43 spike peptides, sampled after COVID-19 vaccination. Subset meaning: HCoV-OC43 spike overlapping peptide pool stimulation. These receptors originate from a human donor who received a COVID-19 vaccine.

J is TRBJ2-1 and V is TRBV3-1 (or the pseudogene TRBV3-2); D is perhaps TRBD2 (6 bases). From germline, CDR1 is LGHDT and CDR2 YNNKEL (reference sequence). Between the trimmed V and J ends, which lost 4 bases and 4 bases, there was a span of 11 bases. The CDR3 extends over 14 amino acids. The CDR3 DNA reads TGTGCCAGCAGCCGAAGCCGGGGGTACAATGAGCAGTTCTTC. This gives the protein CASSRSRGYNEQFF.

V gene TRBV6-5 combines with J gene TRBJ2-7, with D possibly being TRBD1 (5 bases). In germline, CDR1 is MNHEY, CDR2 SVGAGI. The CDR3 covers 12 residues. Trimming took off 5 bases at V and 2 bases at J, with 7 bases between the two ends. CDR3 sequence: CASSLTAYEQYV. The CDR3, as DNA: TGTGCCAGCAGTCTGACAGCCTACGAGCAGTACGTC.

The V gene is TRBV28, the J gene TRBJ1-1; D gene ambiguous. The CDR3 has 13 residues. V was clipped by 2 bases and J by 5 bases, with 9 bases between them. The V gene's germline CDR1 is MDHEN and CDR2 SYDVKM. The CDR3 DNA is TGTGCCAGCAGTTTAGGGGTTTGGACTGAAGCTTTCTTT. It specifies CASSLGVWTEAFF.

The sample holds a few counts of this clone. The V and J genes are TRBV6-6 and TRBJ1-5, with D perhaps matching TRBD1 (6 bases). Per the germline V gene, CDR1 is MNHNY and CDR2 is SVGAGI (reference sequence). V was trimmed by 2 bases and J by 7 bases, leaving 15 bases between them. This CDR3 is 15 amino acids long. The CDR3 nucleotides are TGTGCCAGCAGTTACCATGGGGGCTCGGGGCAGCCCCAGCATTTT. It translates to CASSYHGGSGQPQHF.

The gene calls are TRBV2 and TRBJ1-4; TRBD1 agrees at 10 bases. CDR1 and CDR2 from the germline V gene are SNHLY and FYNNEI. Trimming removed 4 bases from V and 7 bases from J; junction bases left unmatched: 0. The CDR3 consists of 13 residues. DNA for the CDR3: TGTGCCAGCAGTGGGGACAGGGGTGAAAAACTGTTTTTT. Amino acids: CASSGDRGEKLFF.

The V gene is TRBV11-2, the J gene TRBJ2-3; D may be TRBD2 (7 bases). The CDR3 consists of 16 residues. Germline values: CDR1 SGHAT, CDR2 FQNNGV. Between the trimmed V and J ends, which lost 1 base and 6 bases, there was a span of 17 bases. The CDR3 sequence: CASSLALGGAGDTQYF. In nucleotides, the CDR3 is TGTGCCAGCAGCTTAGCCCTTGGGGGGGCGGGGGATACGCAGTATTTT.

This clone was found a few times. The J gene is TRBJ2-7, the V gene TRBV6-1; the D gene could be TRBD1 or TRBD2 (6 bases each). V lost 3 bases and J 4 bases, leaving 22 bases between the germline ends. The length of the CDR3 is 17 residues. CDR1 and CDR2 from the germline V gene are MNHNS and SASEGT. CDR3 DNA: TGTGCCAGCAGTGACGGAAGGGGGGCCACCATCCTTTACGAGCAGTACGTC. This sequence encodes CASSDGRGATILYEQYV.

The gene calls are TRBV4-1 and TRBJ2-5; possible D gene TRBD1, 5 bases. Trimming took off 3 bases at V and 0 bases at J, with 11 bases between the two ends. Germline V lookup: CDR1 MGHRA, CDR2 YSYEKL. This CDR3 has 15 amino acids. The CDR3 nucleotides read TGCGCCAGCAGCCATCAAAGGGGCAACCAAGAGACCCAGTACTTC. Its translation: CASSHQRGNQETQYF.

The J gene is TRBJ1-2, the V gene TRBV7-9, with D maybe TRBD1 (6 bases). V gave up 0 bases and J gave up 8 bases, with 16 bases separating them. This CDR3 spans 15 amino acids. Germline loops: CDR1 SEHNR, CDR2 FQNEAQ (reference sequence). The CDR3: CASSLASIQGQGYTF. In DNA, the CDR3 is TGTGCCAGCAGCTTAGCGTCTATCCAGGGGCAAGGCTACACCTTC.

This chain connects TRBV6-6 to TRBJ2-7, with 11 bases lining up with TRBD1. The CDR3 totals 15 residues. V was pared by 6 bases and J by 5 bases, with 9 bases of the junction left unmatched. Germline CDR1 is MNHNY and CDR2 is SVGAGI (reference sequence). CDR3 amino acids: CASSRGQGASDEQYV. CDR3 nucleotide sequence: TGTGCCAGCAGCCGAGGACAGGGGGCGAGTGACGAGCAGTACGTC.

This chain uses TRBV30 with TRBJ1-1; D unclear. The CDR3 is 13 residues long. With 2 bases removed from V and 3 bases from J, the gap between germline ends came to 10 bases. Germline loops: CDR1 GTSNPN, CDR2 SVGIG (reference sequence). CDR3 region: CAWSRTDYTEAFF. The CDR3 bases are TGTGCCTGGAGTCGAACAGACTACACTGAAGCTTTCTTT.

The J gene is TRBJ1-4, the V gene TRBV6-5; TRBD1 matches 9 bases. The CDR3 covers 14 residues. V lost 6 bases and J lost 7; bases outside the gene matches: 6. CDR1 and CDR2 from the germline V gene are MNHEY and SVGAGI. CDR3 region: CASRSRDRVEKLFF. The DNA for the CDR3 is TGTGCCAGCAGATCCCGGGACAGGGTTGAAAAACTGTTTTTT.

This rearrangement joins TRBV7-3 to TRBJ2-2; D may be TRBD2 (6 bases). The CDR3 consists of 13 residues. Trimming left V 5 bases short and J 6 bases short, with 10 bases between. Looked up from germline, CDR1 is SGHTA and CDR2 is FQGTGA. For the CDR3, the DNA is TGTGCCAGCAGCCGGGGAGGTGCCGGGGAGCTGTTTTTT. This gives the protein CASSRGGAGELFF.

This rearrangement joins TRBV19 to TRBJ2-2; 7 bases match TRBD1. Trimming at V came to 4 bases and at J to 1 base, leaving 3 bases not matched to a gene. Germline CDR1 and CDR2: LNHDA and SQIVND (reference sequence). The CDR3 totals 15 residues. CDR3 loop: CASSRDSQNTGELFF. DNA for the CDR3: TGTGCCAGTAGTAGGGACAGCCAGAACACCGGGGAGCTGTTTTTT.

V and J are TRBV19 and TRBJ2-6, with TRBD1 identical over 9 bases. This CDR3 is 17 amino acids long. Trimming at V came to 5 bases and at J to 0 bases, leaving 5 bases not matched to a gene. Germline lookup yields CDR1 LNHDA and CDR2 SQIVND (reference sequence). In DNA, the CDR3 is TGTGCCAGTAGTTCCGGGACAGGGTACTCTGGGGCCAACGTCCTGACTTTC. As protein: CASSSGTGYSGANVLTF.

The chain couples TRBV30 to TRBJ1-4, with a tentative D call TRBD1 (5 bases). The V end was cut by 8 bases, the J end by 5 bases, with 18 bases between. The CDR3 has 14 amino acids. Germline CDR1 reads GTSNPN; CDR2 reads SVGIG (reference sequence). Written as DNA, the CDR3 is TGTGCCGGGGAGGGCAGGGCGAAAAATGAAAAACTGTTTTTT. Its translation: CAGEGRAKNEKLFF.

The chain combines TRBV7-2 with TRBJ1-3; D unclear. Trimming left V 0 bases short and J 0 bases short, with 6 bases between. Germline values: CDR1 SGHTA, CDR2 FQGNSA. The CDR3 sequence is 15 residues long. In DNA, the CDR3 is TGTGCCAGCAGCTTAGCTCGCGTCTCTGGAAACACCATATATTTT. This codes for CASSLARVSGNTIYF.

The CDR3 DNA sequence: TGTGCCAGCAGCTTAGAGCCCGGGACAGGACCAAGCTACACCTTC. Amino acids: CASSLEPGTGPSYTF. The chain joins TRBV7-2 to TRBJ1-2; 8 bases are shared with TRBD1. CDR3 length equals 15 residues. J lost 9 bases, V lost 1 base, and 10 bases had no gene match. Germline CDR1 and CDR2: SGHTA and FQGNSA.

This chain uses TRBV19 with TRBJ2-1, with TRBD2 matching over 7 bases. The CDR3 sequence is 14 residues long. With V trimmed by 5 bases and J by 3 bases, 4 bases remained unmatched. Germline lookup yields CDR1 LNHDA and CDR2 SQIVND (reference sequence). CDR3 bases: TGTGCCAGTAGTGTTCTAGCGGACTACAATGAGCAGTTCTTC. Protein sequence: CASSVLADYNEQFF.

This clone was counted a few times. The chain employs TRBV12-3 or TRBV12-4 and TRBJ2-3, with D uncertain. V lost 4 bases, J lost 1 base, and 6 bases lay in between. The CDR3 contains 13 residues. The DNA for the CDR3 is TGTGCCAGCAGTTCCCCCGGCACAGATACGCAGTATTTT. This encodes CASSSPGTDTQYF.

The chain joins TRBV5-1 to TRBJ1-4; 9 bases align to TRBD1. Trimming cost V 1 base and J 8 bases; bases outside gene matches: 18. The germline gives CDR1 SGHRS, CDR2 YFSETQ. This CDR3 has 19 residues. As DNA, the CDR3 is TGCGCCAGCAGCTTGTTTTGGGACAGGGTTGACACGGGAAAAGAAAAACTGTTTTTT. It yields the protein CASSLFWDRVDTGKEKLFF. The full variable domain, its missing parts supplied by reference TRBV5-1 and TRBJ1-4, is KAGVTQTPRYLIKTRGQQVTLSCSPISGHRSVSWYQQTPGQGLQFLFEYFSETQRNKGNFPGRFSGRQFSNSRSEMNVSTLELGDSALYLCASSLFWDRVDTGKEKLFFGSGTQLSVL.

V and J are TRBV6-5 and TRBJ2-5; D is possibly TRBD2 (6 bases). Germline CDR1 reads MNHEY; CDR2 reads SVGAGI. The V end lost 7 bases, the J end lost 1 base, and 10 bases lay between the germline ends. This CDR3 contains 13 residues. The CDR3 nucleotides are TGTGCCAGCACTCGGGGACTCCAAGAGACCCAGTACTTC. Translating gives CASTRGLQETQYF.

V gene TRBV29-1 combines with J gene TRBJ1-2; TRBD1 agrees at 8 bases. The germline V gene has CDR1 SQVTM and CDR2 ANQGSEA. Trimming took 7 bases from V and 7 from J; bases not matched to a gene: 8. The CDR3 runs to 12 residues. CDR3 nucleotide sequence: TGCAGCGCCCCTGTGGGACAGGCTGGCTACACCTTC. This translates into CSAPVGQAGYTF.

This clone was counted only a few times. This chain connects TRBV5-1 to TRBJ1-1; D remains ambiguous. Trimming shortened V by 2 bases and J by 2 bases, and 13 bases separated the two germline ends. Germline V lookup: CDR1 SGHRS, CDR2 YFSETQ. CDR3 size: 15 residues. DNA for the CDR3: TGCGCCAGCAGCTTCAATGGGAACGACAACACTGAAGCTTTCTTT. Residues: CASSFNGNDNTEAFF.